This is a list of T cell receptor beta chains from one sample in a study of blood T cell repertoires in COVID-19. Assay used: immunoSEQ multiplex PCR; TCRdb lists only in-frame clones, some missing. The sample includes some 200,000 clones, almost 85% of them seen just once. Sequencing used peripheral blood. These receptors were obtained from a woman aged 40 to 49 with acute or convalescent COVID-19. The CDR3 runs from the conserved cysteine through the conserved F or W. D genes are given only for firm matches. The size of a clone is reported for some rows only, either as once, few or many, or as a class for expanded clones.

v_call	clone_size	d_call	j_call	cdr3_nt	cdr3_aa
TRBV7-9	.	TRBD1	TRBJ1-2	TGTGCCAGCAGCTTAGGGACAGGGGATGGCTACACCTTC	CASSLGTGDGYTF
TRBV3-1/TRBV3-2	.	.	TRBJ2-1	TGTGCCAGCAGCCCCCAGAGAGTAGCGACGGTAAATGAGCAGTTCTTC	CASSPQRVATVNEQFF
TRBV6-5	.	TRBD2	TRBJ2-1	TGTGCCAGCAGTAGGACTAGCGGGAGCGATGTTGAGCAGTTCTTC	CASSRTSGSDVEQFF
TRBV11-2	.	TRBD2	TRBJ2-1	TGTGCCAGCAGTTCAACTAGCGGGAGTTTCGATGAGCAGTTCTTC	CASSSTSGSFDEQFF
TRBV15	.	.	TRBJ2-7	TGTGCCACCAGCAGAGCGGGAGTGTCCTACGAGCAGTACTTC	CATSRAGVSYEQYF
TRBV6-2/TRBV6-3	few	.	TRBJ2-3	TGTGCCAGCAGTTACTCTAGCGGCCGCACAGATACGCAGTATTTT	CASSYSSGRTDTQYF
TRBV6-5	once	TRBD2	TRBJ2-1	TGTGCCAGCAGACGAGCGGGAGGGCCGTATGATGAGCAGTTCTTC	CASRRAGGPYDEQFF
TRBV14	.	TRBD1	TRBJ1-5	TGTGCCAGCGCCCCCTGGACAGGGAGGAGCAATCAGCCCCAGCATTTT	CASAPWTGRSNQPQHF
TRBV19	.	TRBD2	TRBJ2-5	TGTGCCAGTAGTATGCGAGCTAGCGGGAGCCGGGAGACCCAGTACTTC	CASSMRASGSRETQYF
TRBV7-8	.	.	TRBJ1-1	TGTGCCAGCAGCTTACTGGTTTCAGTACAGGCTGAAGCTTTCTTT	CASSLLVSVQAEAFF
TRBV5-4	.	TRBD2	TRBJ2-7	TGTGCCAGCAGCTTGGAACTAGCGGGAGCCTACGAGCAGTACTTC	CASSLELAGAYEQYF
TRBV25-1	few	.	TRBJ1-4	TGTGCCAGCAGTGCCCGTCACAGGGTCTCCGGGGTTTATGAAAAACTGTTTTTT	CASSARHRVSGVYEKLFF
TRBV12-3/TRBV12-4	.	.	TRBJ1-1	TGTGCCAGCTGCCGTTGGAGGGCCACTGAAGCTTTCTTT	CASCRWRATEAFF
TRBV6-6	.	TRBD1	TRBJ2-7	TGTGCCAGCCAGAGACAGGGTAGCGAGCAGTACTTC	CASQRQGSEQYF
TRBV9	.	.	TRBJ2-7	TGTGCCAGCTCAAAAAGGGGGTCTTACGAGCAGTACTTC	CASSKRGSYEQYF
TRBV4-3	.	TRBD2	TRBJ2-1	TGCGCCAGCAGCCAGGGGACTAGCGGGAGTCCGGCAAATGAGCAGTTCTTC	CASSQGTSGSPANEQFF
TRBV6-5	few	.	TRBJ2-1	TGTGCCAGCAGGAACACTAGTGGGCAGTTCTTC	CASRNTSGQFF
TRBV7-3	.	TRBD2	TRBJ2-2	TGTGCCAGCAGCTTATATGCCGGGACTAGCGGGGAAACCGGGGAGCTGTTTTTT	CASSLYAGTSGETGELFF
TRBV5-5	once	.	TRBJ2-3	TGTGCCAGCAGCTTGGGGGCAGGCCTAAGCACAGATACGCAGTATTTT	CASSLGAGLSTDTQYF
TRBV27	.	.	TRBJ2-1	TGTGCCAGCAGCAAAGGGGGCAATGAGCAGTTCTTC	CASSKGGNEQFF
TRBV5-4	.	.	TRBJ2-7	TGTGCCAGCAGTCCTAATCCCCTAGGGGTCAGGCCGTACTTC	CASSPNPLGVRPYF
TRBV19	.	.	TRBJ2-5	TGTGCCAGTAGTATTACCGGAGAGACCCAGTACTTC	CASSITGETQYF
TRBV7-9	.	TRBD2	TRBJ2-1	TGTGCCAGCAGACGAGCGGGGAGCTCCTACAATGAGCAGTTCTTC	CASRRAGSSYNEQFF
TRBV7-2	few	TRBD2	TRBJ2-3	TGTGCCAGCAATCTAGCGGGGCGCAGCACAGATACGCAGTATTTT	CASNLAGRSTDTQYF
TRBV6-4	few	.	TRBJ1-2	TGTGCCAGCAGTCCCACAGGGAACTATGGCTACACCTTC	CASSPTGNYGYTF
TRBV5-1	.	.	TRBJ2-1	TGCGCCAGCAGCTTAACTAGCTACAATGAGCAGTTCTTC	CASSLTSYNEQFF
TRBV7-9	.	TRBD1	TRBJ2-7	TGTGCCACCTCTACCCAGAGGTCGGGACAGGACTCCTACGAGCAGTACTTC	CATSTQRSGQDSYEQYF
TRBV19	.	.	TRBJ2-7	TGTGCCAGTAGTATACGGATGGGGGCGCGTTACGAGCAGTACTTC	CASSIRMGARYEQYF
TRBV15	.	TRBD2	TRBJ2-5	TGTGCCACCAGCCGGGAGGGGGGCAGGGAAGAGACCCAGTACTTC	CATSREGGREETQYF
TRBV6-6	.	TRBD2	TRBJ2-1	TGTGCCAGCAGTCCCATGATGGGACTAGCGGCGGCTGAGCAGTTCTTC	CASSPMMGLAAAEQFF
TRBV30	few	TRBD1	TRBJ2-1	TGTGCCTGGAGTGTAGGGCTCGGGACAGGGTCATACAATGAGCAGTTCTTC	CAWSVGLGTGSYNEQFF
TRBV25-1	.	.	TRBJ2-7	TGTGCCAGCAGTGGAGGAAGTCACGAGCAGTACTTC	CASSGGSHEQYF
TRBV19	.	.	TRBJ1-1	TGTGCCAGTACCATCCCCTCCGGACTTAACACTGAAGCTTTCTTT	CASTIPSGLNTEAFF
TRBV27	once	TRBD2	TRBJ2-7	TGTGCCAGCAGCTCCGTTGGCGGGAGGAACCACGAGCAGTACTTC	CASSSVGGRNHEQYF
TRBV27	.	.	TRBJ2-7	TGTGCCAGCTTCGGACGGGGGTACTACGAGCAGTACTTC	CASFGRGYYEQYF
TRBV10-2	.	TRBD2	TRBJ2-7	TGCGCCAGTGGGCTAGCGGGGGGGCTCGACGAGCAGTACTTC	CASGLAGGLDEQYF
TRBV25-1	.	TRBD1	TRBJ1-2	TGTGCCAGCAGTCCCGGGACAGGTTCCTTCTATGGCTACACCTTC	CASSPGTGSFYGYTF
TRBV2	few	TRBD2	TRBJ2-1	TGTGCCAGCGTCTTTGAACGGGAGGGCCAGAATGAGCAGTTCTTC	CASVFEREGQNEQFF
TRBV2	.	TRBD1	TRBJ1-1	TGTGCCACCGTAACAGGGGCGGCCGAAGCTTTCTTT	CATVTGAAEAFF
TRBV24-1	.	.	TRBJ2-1	TGTGCCACCAGTGATTCCCCCGGGACTTGGTACAATGAGCAGTTCTTC	CATSDSPGTWYNEQFF
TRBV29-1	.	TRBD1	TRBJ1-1	TGCAGCGTTGAAATACAGGGGGCGGGCACTGAAGCTTTCTTT	CSVEIQGAGTEAFF
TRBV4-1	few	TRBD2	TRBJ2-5	TGCGCCAGCAGCCAAGAGTTTCGGGGGGTCCAAGAGACCCAGTACTTC	CASSQEFRGVQETQYF
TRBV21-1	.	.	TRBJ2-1	TGTGCCAGCAGCAAAGTGTTGGGGACAGGGAACTACAATGAGCAGTTCTTC	CASSKVLGTGNYNEQFF
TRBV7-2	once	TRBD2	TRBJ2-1	TGTGCCAGCAGCCTTCGACTAGCGGGGGGGCTTTACAATGAGCAGTTCTTC	CASSLRLAGGLYNEQFF
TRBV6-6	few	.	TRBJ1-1	TGTGCCAGCAGTTCCCAGGGCCCGAACACTGAAGCTTTCTTT	CASSSQGPNTEAFF
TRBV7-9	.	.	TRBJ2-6	TGTGCCAGCAGCCCGCGCGGTTCTGGGGCCAACGTCCTGACTTTC	CASSPRGSGANVLTF
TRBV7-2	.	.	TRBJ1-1	TGTGCCAGCAGCTTAACGGCCGGGGACACTGAAGCTTTCTTT	CASSLTAGDTEAFF
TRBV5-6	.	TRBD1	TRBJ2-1	TGTGCCAGCAGCGGGCTACCGGGACAGGGCTTCGGTGAGCAGTTCTTC	CASSGLPGQGFGEQFF
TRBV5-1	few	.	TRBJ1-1	TGCGCCAGCAGCTTGGGGCAGGGAATAGCTTTCTTT	CASSLGQGIAFF
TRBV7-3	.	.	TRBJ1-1	TGTGCCAGCAGCTTAAGGAGGGGCGGTGAAGCTTTCTTT	CASSLRRGGEAFF
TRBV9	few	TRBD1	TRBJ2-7	TGTGCCAGCAGCCCCTTTGGACAGGGAGAACTGTACTTC	CASSPFGQGELYF
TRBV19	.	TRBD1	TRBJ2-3	TGTGCCAGTAGTATTCGACAGGGGGAGATCCTCACAGATACGCAGTATTTT	CASSIRQGEILTDTQYF
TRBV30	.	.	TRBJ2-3	TGTGCCTGGGACACTCTGGGGCAGGGGAACACAGATACGCAGTATTTT	CAWDTLGQGNTDTQYF
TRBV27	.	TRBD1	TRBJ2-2	TGTGCCAGCAGTTTAATCAGGGGGCTTTTGGCCGGGGAGCTGTTTTTT	CASSLIRGLLAGELFF
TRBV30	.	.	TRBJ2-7	TGTGCCTGGAGTGTAACAGGGAACGGCTACGAGCAGTACTTC	CAWSVTGNGYEQYF
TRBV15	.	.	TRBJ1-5	TGTGCCACCAGCAGAGATCGCGACAGGACGGATCAGCCCCAGCATTTT	CATSRDRDRTDQPQHF
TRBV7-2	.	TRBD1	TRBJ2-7	TGTGCCAGCAGCTCCCAGACAGGGAAAGTTAGGTACGAGCAGTACTTC	CASSSQTGKVRYEQYF
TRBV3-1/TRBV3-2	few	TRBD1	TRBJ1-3	TGTGCCAGCAGCCAGTTGGTATGGGGGACAGACTCTGGAAACACCATATATTTT	CASSQLVWGTDSGNTIYF
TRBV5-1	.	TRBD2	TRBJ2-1	TGCGCCAGCAGCTCGCGACTAGCGGGAGATAGTGAGCAGTTCTTC	CASSSRLAGDSEQFF